This is a list of T cell receptor beta chains from one sample in a study of cytomegalovirus exposure and HLA in healthy donors. Sequencing used immunoSEQ multiplex PCR; TCRdb keeps in-frame clones, though not all of them. The table shows about 150,000 clones, with roughly 84% occurring only once. The source material was PBMCs. The source is a woman aged 18 to 35 in good health and CMV-seronegative. The CDR3 runs from the conserved cysteine through the conserved F or W. Fields, in order: V gene, D gene, J gene, clone size, CDR3 length, CDR3 protein, CDR3 DNA. D genes are given only for firm matches. Expanded clones get a size class; other rows say once, few or many, or leave the size out.

V gene: TRBV5-5; D gene: TRBD1; J gene: TRBJ2-7; clone size: once; CDR3 length: 14; CDR3 protein: CASTPGQGFYEQYF; CDR3 DNA: TGTGCCAGCACCCCGGGACAGGGTTTCTACGAGCAGTACTTC
V gene: TRBV6-5; D gene: TRBD1; J gene: TRBJ2-1; clone size: NA; CDR3 length: 15; CDR3 protein: CASSHRGTAYNEQFF; CDR3 DNA: TGTGCCAGCTCCCACCGAGGGACAGCCTACAATGAGCAGTTCTTC
V gene: TRBV18; D gene: NA; J gene: TRBJ1-5; clone size: NA; CDR3 length: 15; CDR3 protein: CASSPKTGDNQPQHF; CDR3 DNA: TGTGCCAGCTCACCGAAGACAGGAGACAATCAGCCCCAGCATTTT
V gene: TRBV5-1; D gene: NA; J gene: TRBJ2-7; clone size: NA; CDR3 length: 13; CDR3 protein: CASSLGGSDEQYF; CDR3 DNA: TGCGCCAGCAGCTTAGGGGGTTCCGACGAGCAGTACTTC
V gene: TRBV11-2; D gene: NA; J gene: TRBJ2-7; clone size: NA; CDR3 length: 14; CDR3 protein: CASSYTTGPYEQYF; CDR3 DNA: TGTGCCAGCAGCTACACAACAGGCCCCTACGAGCAGTACTTC
V gene: TRBV9; D gene: NA; J gene: TRBJ2-5; clone size: NA; CDR3 length: 15; CDR3 protein: CASSVGPGAGETQYF; CDR3 DNA: TGTGCCAGCAGCGTAGGCCCAGGTGCGGGGGAGACCCAGTACTTC
V gene: TRBV9; D gene: NA; J gene: TRBJ2-5; clone size: NA; CDR3 length: 15; CDR3 protein: CASSIGLPPQETQYF; CDR3 DNA: TGTGCCAGCAGCATTGGACTGCCCCCGCAAGAGACCCAGTACTTC
V gene: TRBV28; D gene: NA; J gene: TRBJ1-4; clone size: NA; CDR3 length: 15; CDR3 protein: CASSLSPGVYEKLFF; CDR3 DNA: TGTGCCAGCAGTTTATCTCCAGGGGTCTATGAAAAACTGTTTTTT
V gene: TRBV5-1; D gene: NA; J gene: TRBJ2-3; clone size: NA; CDR3 length: 14; CDR3 protein: CASSLGRGEDTQYF; CDR3 DNA: TGCGCCAGCAGCTTGGGCAGGGGGGAAGATACGCAGTATTTT
V gene: TRBV5-1; D gene: TRBD1; J gene: TRBJ2-7; clone size: NA; CDR3 length: 14; CDR3 protein: CASSDGQGAYEQYF; CDR3 DNA: TGCGCCAGCAGCGACGGACAGGGGGCTTACGAGCAGTACTTC
V gene: TRBV11-2; D gene: TRBD2; J gene: TRBJ2-5; clone size: NA; CDR3 length: 17; CDR3 protein: CASSFSGGRARRETQYF; CDR3 DNA: TGTGCCAGCAGCTTCAGCGGGGGCCGGGCCAGACGAGAGACCCAGTACTTC
V gene: TRBV4-3; D gene: TRBD2; J gene: TRBJ2-5; clone size: NA; CDR3 length: 14; CDR3 protein: CASSQGSGQETQYF; CDR3 DNA: TGCGCCAGCAGCCAGGGTAGCGGGCAAGAGACCCAGTACTTC
V gene: TRBV9; D gene: NA; J gene: TRBJ2-1; clone size: NA; CDR3 length: 16; CDR3 protein: CASSPRVRGSYNEQFF; CDR3 DNA: TGTGCCAGCAGCCCCAGGGTGAGAGGCTCCTACAATGAGCAGTTCTTC
V gene: TRBV5-6; D gene: TRBD1; J gene: TRBJ1-3; clone size: NA; CDR3 length: 15; CDR3 protein: CASSSQQGAGNTIYF; CDR3 DNA: TGTGCCAGCAGCTCCCAGCAGGGGGCCGGAAACACCATATATTTT
V gene: TRBV4-3; D gene: NA; J gene: TRBJ1-4; clone size: NA; CDR3 length: 15; CDR3 protein: CASSQDSRGSEKLFF; CDR3 DNA: TGCGCCAGCAGCCAAGATTCGCGGGGGTCGGAAAAACTGTTTTTT
V gene: TRBV11-1; D gene: TRBD2; J gene: TRBJ2-3; clone size: NA; CDR3 length: 15; CDR3 protein: CASSQTSGRIDTQYF; CDR3 DNA: TGTGCCAGCAGCCAAACCAGCGGGAGAATAGATACGCAGTATTTT
V gene: TRBV18; D gene: NA; J gene: TRBJ1-2; clone size: once; CDR3 length: 15; CDR3 protein: CASSPQGAAVRGYTF; CDR3 DNA: TGTGCCAGCTCACCGCAAGGGGCGGCCGTAAGGGGCTACACCTTC
V gene: TRBV5-6; D gene: TRBD2; J gene: TRBJ2-5; clone size: NA; CDR3 length: 11; CDR3 protein: CASSFDPGGYF; CDR3 DNA: TGTGCCAGCAGCTTCGACCCGGGGGGGTACTTC
V gene: TRBV28; D gene: NA; J gene: TRBJ1-2; clone size: NA; CDR3 length: 16; CDR3 protein: CASSPLGEGVFYGYTF; CDR3 DNA: TGTGCCAGCAGTCCCTTGGGGGAGGGGGTTTTCTATGGCTACACCTTC
V gene: TRBV5-1; D gene: TRBD2; J gene: TRBJ2-5; clone size: NA; CDR3 length: 16; CDR3 protein: CASSSTPAGIKETQYF; CDR3 DNA: TGCGCCAGCAGCTCCACGCCAGCGGGGATAAAAGAGACCCAGTACTTC
V gene: TRBV4-1; D gene: NA; J gene: TRBJ2-7; clone size: NA; CDR3 length: 13; CDR3 protein: CASSQTKSYEQYF; CDR3 DNA: TGCGCCAGCAGCCAGACTAAGTCATACGAGCAGTACTTC
V gene: TRBV4-3; D gene: NA; J gene: TRBJ1-1; clone size: few; CDR3 length: 15; CDR3 protein: CASSQVWKTVTEAFF; CDR3 DNA: TGCGCCAGCAGCCAGGTTTGGAAGACAGTCACTGAAGCTTTCTTT
V gene: TRBV5-1; D gene: NA; J gene: TRBJ2-1; clone size: NA; CDR3 length: 15; CDR3 protein: CASSLESRSYNEQFF; CDR3 DNA: TGCGCCAGCAGCTTGGAGTCCAGATCCTACAATGAGCAGTTCTTC
V gene: TRBV7-2; D gene: NA; J gene: TRBJ1-1; clone size: NA; CDR3 length: 15; CDR3 protein: CASSLAGRMSTEAFF; CDR3 DNA: TGTGCCAGCAGCTTAGCGGGGAGGATGAGCACTGAAGCTTTCTTT
V gene: TRBV4-1; D gene: NA; J gene: TRBJ1-2; clone size: NA; CDR3 length: 14; CDR3 protein: CASSGLAQDYGYTF; CDR3 DNA: TGCGCCAGCAGTGGTTTGGCACAGGACTATGGCTACACCTTC
V gene: TRBV5-1; D gene: TRBD2; J gene: TRBJ2-7; clone size: NA; CDR3 length: 18; CDR3 protein: CASSLAPSGGAISYEQYF; CDR3 DNA: TGCGCCAGCAGCTTGGCCCCCAGCGGGGGGGCCATATCCTACGAGCAGTACTTC
V gene: TRBV27; D gene: TRBD1; J gene: TRBJ1-2; clone size: NA; CDR3 length: 16; CDR3 protein: CASSLGGGAPNYGYTF; CDR3 DNA: TGTGCCAGCAGTTTAGGAGGGGGCGCCCCGAACTATGGCTACACCTTC
V gene: TRBV25-1; D gene: NA; J gene: TRBJ2-5; clone size: NA; CDR3 length: 14; CDR3 protein: CASSEQGGRETQYF; CDR3 DNA: TGTGCCAGCAGTGAGCAGGGTGGCCGGGAGACCCAGTACTTC
V gene: TRBV5-1; D gene: TRBD2; J gene: TRBJ2-2; clone size: NA; CDR3 length: 17; CDR3 protein: CASRVRTSGSGTGELFF; CDR3 DNA: TGCGCCAGCAGGGTACGAACTAGCGGGAGCGGGACCGGGGAGCTGTTTTTT
V gene: TRBV5-6; D gene: TRBD2; J gene: TRBJ2-5; clone size: NA; CDR3 length: 17; CDR3 protein: CASSSLVAGGRRETQYF; CDR3 DNA: TGTGCCAGCAGCTCCCTGGTAGCGGGGGGGCGTCGAGAGACCCAGTACTTC
V gene: TRBV6-5; D gene: TRBD1; J gene: TRBJ2-7; clone size: NA; CDR3 length: 14; CDR3 protein: CASSYSQGSYEQYF; CDR3 DNA: TGTGCCAGCAGTTACTCACAGGGGTCCTACGAGCAGTACTTC
V gene: TRBV7-8; D gene: NA; J gene: TRBJ1-5; clone size: NA; CDR3 length: 16; CDR3 protein: CASSLWSRGSNQPQHF; CDR3 DNA: TGTGCCAGCAGCCTGTGGTCCAGGGGAAGCAATCAGCCCCAGCATTTT
V gene: TRBV7-2; D gene: TRBD1; J gene: TRBJ1-6; clone size: NA; CDR3 length: 15; CDR3 protein: CASIHLGGPNSPLHF; CDR3 DNA: TGTGCCAGCATCCACTTAGGGGGCCCAAATTCACCCCTCCACTTT
V gene: TRBV4-2; D gene: NA; J gene: TRBJ2-1; clone size: NA; CDR3 length: 15; CDR3 protein: CASSFLDLADNEQFF; CDR3 DNA: TGTGCCAGCAGCTTTCTGGACCTAGCAGACAATGAGCAGTTCTTC
V gene: TRBV27; D gene: TRBD1; J gene: TRBJ1-1; clone size: NA; CDR3 length: 14; CDR3 protein: CASSTQGVNTEAFF; CDR3 DNA: TGTGCCAGCAGTACACAGGGGGTGAACACTGAAGCTTTCTTT
V gene: TRBV7-8; D gene: TRBD1; J gene: TRBJ2-7; clone size: NA; CDR3 length: 16; CDR3 protein: CASSLAGQGAPYEQYF; CDR3 DNA: TGTGCCAGCAGCTTAGCGGGGCAGGGGGCCCCCTACGAGCAGTACTTC
V gene: TRBV5-1; D gene: NA; J gene: TRBJ2-3; clone size: NA; CDR3 length: 16; CDR3 protein: CASSLGVVAGADTQYF; CDR3 DNA: TGCGCCAGCAGCTTAGGGGTCGTTGCTGGTGCAGATACGCAGTATTTT
V gene: TRBV12-5; D gene: NA; J gene: TRBJ2-3; clone size: NA; CDR3 length: 14; CDR3 protein: CASGLGASADTQYF; CDR3 DNA: TGTGCTAGTGGTTTGGGGGCCTCGGCAGATACGCAGTATTTT
V gene: TRBV27; D gene: NA; J gene: TRBJ2-1; clone size: NA; CDR3 length: 15; CDR3 protein: CASSVPGHTYNEQFF; CDR3 DNA: TGTGCCAGCAGCGTACCGGGACATACCTACAATGAGCAGTTCTTC
V gene: TRBV27; D gene: NA; J gene: TRBJ2-7; clone size: NA; CDR3 length: 15; CDR3 protein: CASSLGGTLAREQYF; CDR3 DNA: TGTGCCAGCAGTTTAGGGGGGACTCTTGCACGCGAGCAGTACTTC
V gene: TRBV6-6; D gene: TRBD2; J gene: TRBJ2-1; clone size: NA; CDR3 length: 16; CDR3 protein: CASRGLAGVSYNEQFF; CDR3 DNA: TGTGCCAGCAGGGGACTAGCGGGGGTCTCCTACAATGAGCAGTTCTTC